A selection of T cell receptor beta chains follows, all from one sample in a study of T-cell reconstitution after alpha-beta-depleted transplantation in children. Each CDR3 protein is one row after TCRdb ran MiXCR on the PCR reads. The sample carries some 220,000 distinct CDR3 sequences, under 9.5% recorded once. This specimen was PBMCs from the stem cell graft donor, taken from the stem cell graft. The receptors were sampled from a human donor who donated a stem cell graft to a child with acute lymphoblastic leukemia. Each CDR3 is given with its conserved first and last residue. Each record gives: CDR3 protein, CDR3 DNA, clone size, D gene, V gene, J gene, CDR3 length. D genes are given only for firm matches. Rows give clone size only sometimes, using once, few, many, or a class for an expanded clone.

CASSFRLAGGDEQFF	TGTGCCAGCAGCTTCCGACTAGCGGGGGGGGATGAGCAGTTCTTC	many	TRBD2	TRBV11-2	TRBJ2-1	15
CASSLVLGQGETQYF	TGTGCCAGCAGCTTAGTGCTGGGACAGGGGGAGACCCAGTACTTC	few	TRBD1	TRBV7-2	TRBJ2-5	15
CASSVESGRTEAFF	TGTGCCAGCAGCGTAGAAAGCGGAAGGACTGAAGCTTTCTTT	few	NA	TRBV9	TRBJ1-1	14
CASSPGPENGYTF	TGCGCCAGCAGTCCGGGACCTGAGAATGGCTACACCTTC	many	NA	TRBV5-1	TRBJ1-2	13
CASSPIPLAGEFTPNTDTQYF	TGTGCCAGCAGCCCCATCCCTCTAGCGGGGGAGTTTACCCCTAACACAGATACGCAGTATTTT	NA	TRBD2	TRBV11-2	TRBJ2-3	21
CASSLVEGRSTEAFF	TGCGCCAGCAGCTTGGTGGAGGGACGGAGCACTGAAGCTTTCTTT	few	NA	TRBV5-1	TRBJ1-1	15
CAWSFLRLVNTEAFF	TGTGCCTGGAGTTTCCTCAGGTTGGTGAACACTGAAGCTTTCTTT	NA	NA	TRBV30	TRBJ1-1	15
CATSRDPNTEAFF	TGTGCCACCAGCAGAGATCCAAACACTGAAGCTTTCTTT	NA	NA	TRBV15	TRBJ1-1	13
CASTSGGAYDTQYF	TGCGCCAGTACCAGCGGGGGGGCCTATGATACGCAGTATTTT	many	TRBD2	TRBV10-2	TRBJ2-3	14
CASSPTSGDNEQFF	TGCGCCAGCAGCCCAACTTCAGGGGACAATGAGCAGTTCTTC	NA	NA	TRBV5-1	TRBJ2-1	14
CASSQVHRDRVGYTF	TGTGCCAGCAGCCAAGTCCACAGGGATCGAGTGGGCTACACCTTC	few	NA	TRBV14	TRBJ1-2	15
CASSFPLTAGTDNTEAFF	TGTGCCAGCAGTTTCCCCCTCACCGCCGGGACAGATAACACTGAAGCTTTCTTT	NA	TRBD1	TRBV12-3/TRBV12-4	TRBJ1-1	18
CSASSLGQGGNTIYF	TGCAGTGCTAGTTCTCTTGGACAGGGGGGAAACACCATATATTTT	many	TRBD1	TRBV20-1	TRBJ1-3	15
CSAPDGNTGELFF	TGCAGTGCTCCGGACGGGAACACCGGGGAGCTGTTTTTT	NA	NA	TRBV20-1	TRBJ2-2	13
CASSLQVVGTEAFF	TGTGCCAGCAGCCTACAGGTTGTAGGAACTGAAGCTTTCTTT	NA	NA	TRBV7-9	TRBJ1-1	14
CARGRVNTGELFF	TGTGCCAGGGGCAGGGTGAACACCGGGGAGCTGTTTTTT	few	NA	TRBV2	TRBJ2-2	13
CAISESDSGGLLETQYF	TGTGCCATCAGTGAGTCTGATAGCGGGGGGTTATTGGAGACCCAGTACTTC	NA	TRBD2	TRBV10-3	TRBJ2-5	17
CSAFRDSSYSPLHF	TGCAGTGCCTTCCGGGACAGCAGTTATTCACCCCTCCACTTT	many	TRBD1	TRBV20-1	TRBJ1-6	14
CASSVEEYGYTF	TGTGCCAGCAGTGTGGAAGAGTATGGCTACACCTTC	NA	NA	TRBV2	TRBJ1-2	12
CASSPQGPMWGYTF	TGTGCCAGCAGCCCTCAGGGACCCATGTGGGGCTACACCTTC	many	NA	TRBV12-3/TRBV12-4	TRBJ1-2	14
CASSQKVGGTGADTQYF	TGTGCCAGCAGCCAAAAGGTGGGCGGGACAGGGGCAGATACGCAGTATTTT	many	TRBD1	TRBV3-1	TRBJ2-3	17
CASSLEISGYTF	TGTGCCAGCAGCTTAGAAATTTCGGGCTACACCTTC	many	NA	TRBV11-2	TRBJ1-2	12
CASSPGTGRGTDTQYF	TGTGCCAGCAGTCCCGGGACAGGGAGGGGCACAGATACGCAGTATTTT	many	TRBD1	TRBV5-5	TRBJ2-3	16
CASSQVVGATGELFF	TGTGCCAGCAGCCAAGTAGTAGGGGCCACCGGGGAGCTGTTTTTT	NA	NA	TRBV3-1	TRBJ2-2	15
CASSYRARGYNEQFF	TGTGCCAGCAGTTACAGGGCGAGGGGGTACAATGAGCAGTTCTTC	NA	NA	TRBV6-2/TRBV6-3	TRBJ2-1	15
CASSVAPGPDTQYF	TGTGCCAGCAGCGTAGCACCAGGGCCAGATACGCAGTATTTT	few	NA	TRBV9	TRBJ2-3	14
CSVGSDTQYF	TGCAGCGTTGGCTCGGATACGCAGTATTTT	many	NA	TRBV29-1	TRBJ2-3	10
CASKNPGLQVDTQYF	TGCGCCAGCAAAAATCCGGGCCTCCAAGTGGATACGCAGTATTTT	NA	NA	TRBV5-1	TRBJ2-3	15
CASSLAVFDEQYF	TGCGCCAGCAGCTTGGCGGTATTTGACGAGCAGTACTTC	once	NA	TRBV5-1	TRBJ2-7	13
CASSPNPGLASEQYF	TGTGCCAGCAGCCCCAACCCGGGACTAGCAAGCGAGCAGTACTTC	few	TRBD2	TRBV7-2	TRBJ2-7	15
CASSLVRTGGTETQYF	TGTGCCAGCAGCTTAGTCCGGACAGGGGGTACTGAGACCCAGTACTTC	many	TRBD1	TRBV11-2	TRBJ2-5	16
CASSRDRGLTEAFF	TGTGCCAGCAGTCGGGACAGGGGGTTGACTGAAGCTTTCTTT	few	TRBD1	TRBV12-3/TRBV12-4	TRBJ1-1	14
CASSELSVGSGANVLTF	TGTGCCAGCAGTGAACTTTCTGTTGGGTCTGGGGCCAACGTCCTGACTTTC	few	NA	TRBV6-1	TRBJ2-6	17
CASSLEEGFDTEAFF	TGTGCCAGCAGCTTAGAGGAGGGGTTCGACACTGAAGCTTTCTTT	NA	NA	TRBV7-9	TRBJ1-1	15
CASSSAETQYF	TGTGCCAGCAGCTCAGCGGAGACCCAGTACTTC	many	NA	TRBV7-9	TRBJ2-5	11
CASSLQGEEPQHF	TGTGCCAGCAGCTTACAGGGCGAGGAGCCCCAGCATTTT	few	NA	TRBV13	TRBJ1-5	13
CASSMQQGGQETQYF	TGTGCCAGCAGCATGCAACAGGGGGGCCAAGAGACCCAGTACTTC	few	TRBD1	TRBV16	TRBJ2-5	15
CASGKAGQGNSPLHF	TGTGCTAGTGGCAAAGCCGGACAGGGAAATTCACCCCTCCACTTT	few	TRBD1	TRBV12-5	TRBJ1-6	15
CATSRDPPAGTNEKLFF	TGTGCCACCAGCAGAGATCCCCCGGCAGGGACTAATGAAAAACTGTTTTTT	few	NA	TRBV15	TRBJ1-4	17
CASSLDGQGADTQYF	TGCGCCAGCAGCTTGGATGGACAGGGCGCAGATACGCAGTATTTT	few	TRBD1	TRBV5-1	TRBJ2-3	15
CASSLSGSGGSRPTQYF	TGTGCCAGCAGCTTATCGGGCAGTGGGGGCTCCCGACCTACGCAGTATTTT	many	NA	TRBV7-9	TRBJ2-3	17
CASSSTDRDTGELFF	TGTGCCAGCAGCTCCACTGACAGGGACACCGGGGAGCTGTTTTTT	NA	TRBD1	TRBV7-9	TRBJ2-2	15